These T cell receptor beta chains were read from a single sample in a study of T cells after yellow fever vaccination. TCRdb recomputed calls from the 5' RACE reads with MiXCR, one row per CDR3 protein. The top ten clones hold approximately 18% of a sample with some 250,000 distinct CDR3 sequences, about 3.9% of them seen once. This specimen consisted of PBMCs, obtained 15 days after the yellow fever booster vaccination. The receptors originated from a man aged 18 to 29 who received the YFV17D yellow fever vaccine. Both conserved end residues are part of each CDR3. A D gene is named only where the DNA matches it firmly. Expanded clones are given a class, and other clones once, few, many or no size at all.

V	D	J	size	CDR3	DNA
TRBV10-3	-	TRBJ2-7	many	CAHGGISYEQYF	TGTGCCCATGGTGGTATCTCCTACGAGCAGTACTTC
TRBV20-1	TRBD1	TRBJ1-2	-	CSARVWIKATGTIYGYTF	TGCAGTGCTAGAGTTTGGATTAAGGCGACAGGGACAATATATGGCTACACCTTC
TRBV5-1	-	TRBJ2-7	many	CASSPGTGSSYEQYF	TGCGCCAGCAGCCCGGGGACCGGGAGCTCCTACGAGCAGTACTTC
TRBV4-3	TRBD1	TRBJ2-7	many	CASSKLGQGIYEQYF	TGCGCCAGCAGCAAATTAGGACAGGGGATATACGAGCAGTACTTC
TRBV5-4	TRBD1	TRBJ1-2	-	CASSLAGDRRAYGYTF	TGTGCCAGCAGCTTGGCTGGGGACAGGAGGGCTTATGGCTACACCTTC
TRBV24-1	-	TRBJ2-3	many	CATSDGGYTDTQYF	TGTGCCACCAGTGACGGGGGTTACACAGATACGCAGTATTTT
TRBV7-8	-	TRBJ2-4	many	CASSLGRLVLAKNIQYF	TGTGCCAGCAGCCTCGGGCGGCTAGTACTAGCCAAAAACATTCAGTACTTC
TRBV6-5	-	TRBJ1-5	many	CASSYSGGKPQHF	TGTGCCAGCAGTTACAGCGGGGGGAAGCCCCAGCATTTT
TRBV7-9	-	TRBJ1-4	many	CASSPRRETNEKLFF	TGTGCCAGCAGCCCAAGACGGGAAACTAATGAAAAACTGTTTTTT
TRBV27	-	TRBJ2-5	many	CASSPRGRETQYF	TGTGCCAGCAGCCCACGGGGGAGGGAGACCCAGTACTTC
TRBV5-4	TRBD1	TRBJ1-2	many	CASSQDRGYGYTF	TGTGCCAGCAGCCAGGACAGGGGCTATGGCTACACCTTC
TRBV7-8	-	TRBJ1-1	many	CASASGGVNTEAFF	TGTGCCAGCGCCAGCGGGGGGGTGAACACTGAAGCTTTCTTT
TRBV20-1	TRBD2	TRBJ2-3	many	CSARRTSGRTDTQYF	TGCAGTGCTAGGAGGACTAGCGGGCGCACAGATACGCAGTATTTT
TRBV25-1	-	TRBJ2-3	many	CASREGGGGPTDTQYF	TGTGCCAGCAGGGAAGGGGGCGGGGGGCCAACAGATACGCAGTATTTT
TRBV7-2	TRBD2	TRBJ2-1	many	CASSPSGGAYEQFF	TGTGCCAGCAGCCCTTCCGGGGGGGCCTATGAGCAGTTCTTC
TRBV7-2	-	TRBJ1-2	many	CASSLLDSGGFYGYTF	TGTGCCAGCAGCTTATTGGATAGCGGGGGCTTTTATGGCTACACCTTC
TRBV29-1	-	TRBJ2-5	many	CSVEYGKPRETQYF	TGCAGCGTTGAATACGGGAAACCCCGAGAGACCCAGTACTTC
TRBV5-1	-	TRBJ2-1	many	CASSLALASYNEQFF	TGCGCCAGCAGCTTGGCTCTAGCCTCCTACAATGAGCAGTTCTTC
TRBV4-1	-	TRBJ2-3	many	CASSQGADTQYF	TGCGCCAGCAGCCAAGGGGCGGATACGCAGTATTTT
TRBV12-3/TRBV12-4	TRBD1	TRBJ2-4	many	CASKGADGEPSYF	TGTGCCAGCAAGGGGGCCGACGGAGAACCATCGTACTTC
TRBV6-2/TRBV6-3	-	TRBJ2-1	many	CASTSPSPWTQNNEQFF	TGTGCCAGCACCTCTCCCTCGCCCTGGACACAAAACAATGAGCAGTTCTTC
TRBV4-1	-	TRBJ1-6	-	CASSQDSDSPLHF	TGCGCCAGCAGCCAAGACAGCGATTCACCCCTCCACTTT
TRBV5-1	-	TRBJ2-3	many	CASSLKGRPNTDTQYF	TGCGCCAGCAGCTTGAAGGGGAGACCGAACACAGATACGCAGTATTTT
TRBV5-4	TRBD1	TRBJ1-1	many	CASSLRDRGETEAFF	TGTGCCAGCAGCTTAAGGGACAGGGGCGAGACTGAAGCTTTCTTT
TRBV20-1	TRBD1	TRBJ1-5	many	CSATTGTGGYQPQHF	TGCAGTGCTACCACCGGGACAGGGGGATATCAGCCCCAGCATTTT
TRBV5-1	-	TRBJ2-4	many	CASGPSPGWIDIQYF	TGCGCCAGCGGACCGTCCCCCGGATGGATAGACATTCAGTACTTC
TRBV5-1	-	TRBJ2-7	many	CASSLYPGTSYEQYF	TGCGCCAGCAGCTTGTACCCAGGGACTTCCTACGAGCAGTACTTC
TRBV5-1	-	TRBJ2-2	few	CASSLEVPSAGELFF	TGCGCCAGCAGCTTGGAAGTCCCTAGCGCCGGGGAGCTGTTTTTT
TRBV20-1	-	TRBJ1-2	-	CSARDRRNWGYGYTF	TGCAGTGCTAGAGATAGGCGGAATTGGGGATATGGCTACACCTTC
TRBV20-1	-	TRBJ1-2	many	CSASAGTSAF	TGCAGTGCTAGCGCAGGTACCTCGGCCTTC
TRBV7-6	TRBD2	TRBJ2-1	many	CASSLGLADNNEQFF	TGTGCCAGCAGCTTAGGACTAGCGGACAACAATGAGCAGTTCTTC